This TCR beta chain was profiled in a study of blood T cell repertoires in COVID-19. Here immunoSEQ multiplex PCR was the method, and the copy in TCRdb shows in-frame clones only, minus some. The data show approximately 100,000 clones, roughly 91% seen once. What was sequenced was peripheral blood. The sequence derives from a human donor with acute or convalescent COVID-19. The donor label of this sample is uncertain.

The CDR3 is CASSSGLVEADTQYF. The CDR3, as DNA: TGCGCCAGCAGTTCGGGACTAGTCGAAGCAGATACGCAGTATTTT. The rearrangement links TRBV5-1 to TRBJ2-3; 8 nucleotides align to TRBD2. Trimming removed 5 bases from V and 4 bases from J; junction bases left unmatched: 9. The CDR3 contains 15 residues. Germline V gene lookup returns CDR1 SGHRS and CDR2 YFSETQ.